This entry lists 10 T cell receptor beta chains sequenced from one sample in a study of CD4 and CD8 cells across lung adenocarcinoma regions. MiXCR was run by TCRdb on the PCR reads, yielding one entry per CDR3 protein. The data contain some 3,700 distinct CDR3 sequences, roughly half of them singletons. Sequences were obtained from CD4+ T cells from the margin of a lung tumor. Receptor source: a female donor with lung adenocarcinoma. The CD4 and CD8 labels of this study may be unreliable.

The chain's CDR3 is CACGYSGNTIYF. The DNA for the CDR3 is TGTGCCTGCGGTTATTCTGGAAACACCATATATTTT. The chain has TRBV6-2 or TRBV6-3 and TRBJ1-3; no clear D. In germline, CDR1 is MNHEY, CDR2 SVGEGT. V was cut by 11 bases and J by 1 base, with 9 bases left in between. This CDR3 is built from 12 residues.

In this sample, this clonotype is medium-sized. The rearrangement joins TRBV6-5 to TRBJ2-2; 8 bases are shared with TRBD1. This CDR3 is built from 16 residues. CDR1 and CDR2 from the germline V gene are MNHEY and SVGAGI. Germline trimming cut 6 bases from V and 4 bases from J; bases unmatched to any gene: 10. The DNA for the CDR3 is TGTGCCAGCAGGTCCAGAGGACAGGGCGGCACCGGGGAGCTGTTTTTT. Translating gives CASRSRGQGGTGELFF.

Sample share makes this clonotype medium-sized (0.01 to 0.1%). DNA of the CDR3: TGTGCCAGCACCGAGGGCCGACAGACCACCGGGGAGCTGTTTTTT. This gives the protein CASTEGRQTTGELFF. The chain has TRBV6-1 and TRBJ2-2; either TRBD1 or TRBD2 may fit D (5 bases each). Germline-derived CDR1 and CDR2 are MNHNS and SASEGT. Trimming took 7 bases from V and 4 from J, leaving 16 bases between them. The CDR3 sequence is 15 residues long.

The chain employs TRBV24-1 and TRBJ2-3; D assignment may be TRBD1 or TRBD2 (6 bases each). Trimming stripped 12 bases from V and 0 bases from J, with 15 bases between. The CDR3 length is 14 residues. The germline CDR1 and CDR2 sequences are KGHDR and SFDVKD. The CDR3 loop is CASSGGLSTDTQYF. CDR3 coding DNA: TGTGCCTCGAGTGGGGGGCTTAGCACAGATACGCAGTATTTT.

This clonotype is judged large. The genes are TRBV6-5 and TRBJ1-6, with unresolved D. V lost 2 bases, J lost 10 bases, and 12 bases lay in between. Germline V gene sequence: CDR1 MNHEY, CDR2 SVGAGI. CDR3 length: 14 residues. CDR3 sequence: CASSYGQVGSPLHF. The CDR3 DNA reads TGTGCCAGCAGTTACGGGCAGGTGGGATCACCCCTCCACTTT.

Judged by abundance, this clonotype is medium-sized. This chain uses TRBV27 with TRBJ2-2; TRBD1 matches 8 bases. V dropped 1 base and J dropped 2; count of bases not matched to a gene: 9. The CDR3 sequence is 18 residues long. Germline V lookup: CDR1 MNHEY, CDR2 SMNVEV (reference sequence). As DNA, the CDR3 is TGTGCCAGCAGTTTATACTCCCCCGGGACAGGCAACACCGGGGAGCTGTTTTTT. Amino acid sequence: CASSLYSPGTGNTGELFF.

By share, this clonotype ranks as medium-sized. The chain joins TRBV6-1 to TRBJ2-2; D ambiguous. This CDR3 comprises 10 residues. Germline CDR1 MNHNS, CDR2 SASEGT. Trimming took 9 bases from V and 7 from J, leaving 6 bases between them. The chain's CDR3 is CASRGGELFF. CDR3 DNA: TGTGCCAGTCGAGGCGGGGAGCTGTTTTTT.

This chain links TRBV27 with TRBJ2-5, with 8 bases that match TRBD1. The closer fit of TRBJ2-1 to the DNA end suggests the J call may be wrong. From germline, CDR1 is MNHEY and CDR2 SMNVEV (reference sequence). This CDR3 comprises 13 residues. CDR3 coding DNA: TGTGCCAGCAGTTTGCAGGGGGCCGATGAGCAGTTCTTC. As protein: CASSLQGADEQFF.

As regards this clonotype: A junction end diverges from the germline sequence, so it may reflect a read error. The chain employs TRBV6-1 and TRBJ2-6; D not certain. The germline V gene has CDR1 MNHNS and CDR2 SASEGT. The CDR3 is 16 amino acids. CDR3 residues: CASSALNGPGPAKQYF. The CDR3 DNA sequence: TGTGCCAGCAGTGCCCTGAATGGGCCGGGCCCCGCTAAGCAGTATTTC.

V usage is TRBV6-1 and J usage is TRBJ2-3; D is ambiguous. The J call could be wrong; TRBJ2-4 is a better fit for the DNA end. The CDR3 is 14 amino acids. Germline V CDR1 and CDR2: MNHNS, SASEGT. In DNA form, the CDR3 reads TGTGCCAGCAGCTCGACTGGCACCAAAAACATTCAGTACTTC. Protein: CASSSTGTKNIQYF.